Below, 19 T cell receptor beta chains from the same sample are listed, as sequenced in a study of T cell clones after liver transplantation. Assay: immunoSEQ multiplex PCR; the TCRdb copy retains only in-frame clones and omits some. The sample has tens of thousands of clones; 90% are singletons. The starting material was CD4+ T cells from blood, obtained before liver transplant. The receptors shown here come from a human donor who received a liver transplant.

V and J are TRBV30 and TRBJ1-2, with 9 positions matching TRBD1. The CDR3 sequence is 13 residues long. Germline CDR1 and CDR2: GTSNPN and SVGIG (reference sequence). J gave up 8 bases and V 3 bases, and 7 bases lay outside the gene matches. The CDR3 nucleotides read TGTGCCTGGAGGGGGACAGGGAAGAACGGCTACACCTTC. Protein product: CAWRGTGKNGYTF.

The chain is built from TRBV2 and TRBJ1-5, with TRBD1 as a possible D gene (5 bases). This CDR3 spans 13 amino acids. Per the germline V gene, CDR1 is SNHLY and CDR2 is FYNNEI. The V and J ends lost 10 bases and 4 bases respectively, with 14 bases between them. CDR3 in amino acids: CATQQENNQPQHF. CDR3 sequence (DNA): TGTGCCACCCAACAGGAAAATAATCAGCCCCAGCATTTT.

The rearrangement uses TRBV5-1 and TRBJ1-1; D ambiguous. V was clipped by 0 bases and J by 1 base, with 10 bases between them. This CDR3 has 15 amino acids. CDR1 SGHRS and CDR2 YFSETQ come from the germline V gene. The CDR3 sequence: CASSLGLPGNTEAFF. The CDR3 DNA sequence: TGCGCCAGCAGCTTGGGGCTCCCGGGGAACACTGAAGCTTTCTTT.

This chain connects TRBV11-3 to TRBJ2-1; D call uncertain. The CDR3 totals 12 residues. Germline V gene lookup returns CDR1 SGHNT and CDR2 YENEEA. Trimming cost V 5 bases and J 9 bases, with 11 bases left between them. The CDR3, as DNA: TGTGCCAGCAGCCCTGGTCTGAGTGAGCAGTTCTTC. This sequence encodes CASSPGLSEQFF.

The V gene is TRBV5-4, the J gene TRBJ1-2; D unclear. CDR3 length equals 14 residues. Germline CDR1 is SGHNT and CDR2 is YYREEE (reference sequence). With 0 bases removed from V and 5 bases from J, the gap between germline ends came to 11 bases. The CDR3 nucleotides are TGTGCCAGCAGCTTGGAAGGGTTAGGGTATGGCTACACCTTC. Its translation is CASSLEGLGYGYTF.

V and J are TRBV2 and TRBJ2-3; D is possibly TRBD1 or TRBD2 (5 bases each). Germline V gene lookup returns CDR1 SNHLY and CDR2 FYNNEI. The CDR3 has 13 amino acids. Between the trimmed V and J ends, which lost 2 bases and 8 bases, there was a span of 11 bases. The CDR3 sequence is CASSESTGGTQYF. The CDR3 DNA sequence: TGTGCCAGCAGTGAAAGTACAGGAGGTACGCAGTATTTT.

The CDR3 sequence is CASTLQGALAYEQYF. DNA for the CDR3: TGTGCCAGCACCCTACAGGGGGCCCTTGCCTACGAGCAGTACTTC. The chain uses TRBV28 and TRBJ2-7, with TRBD1 identical over 9 bases. CDR3 length: 15 residues. The V and J ends lost 7 bases and 2 bases, in that order; junction bases with no gene match: 9. Germline V gives CDR1 MDHEN, CDR2 SYDVKM.

This clone showed up just once. The chain couples TRBV11-3 to TRBJ2-5; unclear D gene. Germline V gene data show CDR1 as SGHNT and CDR2 as YENEEA. V lost 8 bases to trimming and J lost 2 bases, with 6 bases between them. This CDR3 comprises 11 residues. The CDR3 nucleotides read TGTGCCAGCGAATTTCAAGAGACCCAGTACTTC. Encoded protein: CASEFQETQYF. Together with reference TRBV11-3 and TRBJ2-5, the CDR3 gives the full variable domain: EAGVVQSPRYKIIEKKQPVAFWCNPISGHNTLYWYLQNLGQGPELLIRYENEEAVDDSQLPKDRFSAERLKGVDSTLKIQPAELGDSAVYLCASEFQETQYFGPGTRLLVL.

The gene calls are TRBV19 and TRBJ2-2; a possible D gene is TRBD2 (7 bases). Germline V gene sequence: CDR1 LNHDA, CDR2 SQIVND (reference sequence). The V end was cut by 3 bases, the J end by 4 bases, with 27 bases between. CDR3 length: 20 amino acids. CDR3 protein: CASSIFRGRLAGVSTGELFF. In DNA form, the CDR3 reads TGTGCCAGTAGTATCTTTCGGGGGCGTTTGGCGGGAGTAAGCACCGGGGAGCTGTTTTTT.

V and J are TRBV5-4 and TRBJ2-7; D may be TRBD2 (6 bases). Deletions cut 4 bases from V and 5 bases from J, with 7 bases between. The CDR3 is 11 amino acids. CDR1 and CDR2 (germline): SGHNT, YYREEE (reference sequence). CDR3 residues: CASSGGNEQYF. CDR3 DNA sequence: TGTGCCAGCAGCGGCGGGAACGAGCAGTACTTC.

The V call is TRBV5-4, the J call TRBJ1-2, with D maybe TRBD1 (5 bases). V lost 5 bases and J lost 2, with 19 bases in between. The CDR3 covers 16 residues. Germline lookup yields CDR1 SGHNT and CDR2 YYREEE (reference sequence). The CDR3 nucleotides are TGTGCCAGCAGTAGGTACGGGGCCGGGCCAAACTATGGCTACACCTTC. Amino acids: CASSRYGAGPNYGYTF. The full variable domain, completed using reference TRBV5-4 and TRBJ1-2, is ETGVTQSPTHLIKTRGQQVTLRCSSQSGHNTVSWYQQALGQGPQFIFQYYREEENGRGNFPPRFSGLQFPNYSSELNVNALELDDSALYLCASSRYGAGPNYGYTFGSGTRLTVV.

This clone was observed a few times. The chain carries TRBV28 and TRBJ1-1; D may be TRBD1 (5 bases). From germline, CDR1 is MDHEN and CDR2 SYDVKM. CDR3 size: 11 residues. With 7 bases removed from V and 8 bases from J, the gap between germline ends came to 11 bases. The CDR3, as DNA: TGTGCCAGCATTGATCGACAGGAAGCTTTCTTT. It is translated as CASIDRQEAFF. Filled out from reference TRBV28 and TRBJ1-1, the complete variable domain reads DVKVTQSSRYLVKRTGEKVFLECVQDMDHENMFWYRQDPGLGLRLIYFSYDVKMKEKGDIPEGYSVSREKKERFSLILESASTNQTSMYLCASIDRQEAFFGQGTRLTVV.

The chain couples TRBV7-2 to TRBJ2-1, with unresolved D. There are 12 residues in the CDR3. The ends were cut back, 5 bases at V and 6 bases at J, with 8 bases in the middle. Germline assignment: CDR1 SGHTA and CDR2 FQGNSA. CDR3 residues: CASSPGFNEQFF. CDR3 DNA: TGTGCCAGCAGCCCAGGATTCAATGAGCAGTTCTTC.

This chain joins TRBV5-1 and TRBJ2-3; D is undetermined. V lost 4 bases, J lost 1 base, and 7 bases lay in between. This CDR3 contains 13 residues. In germline, CDR1 is SGHRS, CDR2 YFSETQ. The chain's CDR3 is CASSPWGTDTQYF. CDR3 bases: TGCGCCAGCAGCCCATGGGGCACAGATACGCAGTATTTT.

The DNA for the CDR3 is TGCGCCAGCAGCCCCGCTCCCGGGGACAACACTGAAGCTTTCTTT. Translated: CASSPAPGDNTEAFF. The chain is built from TRBV5-1 and TRBJ1-1; D is perhaps TRBD1 (5 bases). The CDR3 covers 15 residues. The V gene lost 4 bases and the J gene lost 2 bases, with 15 bases spanning the gap. Per the germline V gene, CDR1 is SGHRS and CDR2 is YFSETQ.

The J gene is TRBJ2-7, the V gene TRBV21-1; TRBD1 is taken as the D call from the table, unchecked against the DNA. TRBV21-1 is deemed a pseudogene. CDR3 size: 15 residues. The CDR3 bases are TGTGCCAGCAGCAAAGGGCCGAGGGGGATCTACGAGCAGTACTTC. It translates to CASSKGPRGIYEQYF.

J is TRBJ2-5 and V is TRBV19; 10 bases fit TRBD2. The CDR3 length is 15 residues. The junction had 8 bases not matched to a gene; V was cut back by 5 bases and J by 5 bases. CDR1 is LNHDA and CDR2 is SQIVND in the germline V gene (reference sequence). DNA for the CDR3: TGTGCCAGTAGTGTCCTAGCGGGAGCTGGGGAGACCCAGTACTTC. It translates to CASSVLAGAGETQYF. Drawing the rest from reference TRBV19 and TRBJ2-5, the complete variable domain is DGGITQSPKYLFRKEGQNVTLSCEQNLNHDAMYWYRQDPGQGLRLIYYSQIVNDFQKGDIAEGYSVSREKKESFPLTVTSAQKNPTAFYLCASSVLAGAGETQYFGPGTRLLVL.

The V gene is TRBV29-1, the J gene TRBJ2-2; no clear D gene. The V and J ends lost 6 bases and 2 bases respectively, with 4 bases between them. This CDR3 is 11 amino acids long. Germline CDR1 reads SQVTM; CDR2 reads ANQGSEA. CDR3 in amino acids: CSVRNTGELFF. CDR3 DNA: TGCAGCGTAAGAAACACCGGGGAGCTGTTTTTT.

The J gene is TRBJ2-5, the V gene TRBV5-8; D is tentatively TRBD1 or TRBD2 (6 bases each). V shed 4 bases and J shed 4 bases, with 20 bases lying between them. Germline V gene lookup returns CDR1 SGHTS and CDR2 YDEGEE. The CDR3 length is 16 residues. The CDR3 loop is CASSPWEDSSGETQYF. In nucleotides, the CDR3 is TGTGCCAGCAGCCCCTGGGAGGACAGTAGTGGAGAGACCCAGTACTTC.